These 29 T cell receptor beta chains came from one sample sequenced in a study of blood T cell repertoires in COVID-19. The data were produced by immunoSEQ multiplex PCR, yet TCRdb's version contains in-frame clones alone and is incomplete. The data contain about 25,000 clones, over 75% of them seen just once; the ten biggest clones take up roughly 57%. The source material was peripheral blood. These receptor sequences come from a woman aged 80 or older with acute or convalescent COVID-19.

The DNA for the CDR3 is TGTGCCAGCAGCTTAGAGACAGCGGGACTCCCAGGGGCCAACGTCCTGACTTTC. Translated: CASSLETAGLPGANVLTF. The chain joins TRBV7-8 to TRBJ2-6, with TRBD2 matching 7 bases. Germline loops: CDR1 SGHVS, CDR2 FQNEAQ. J gave up 4 bases and V 1 base, and 10 bases lay outside the gene matches. The CDR3 has 18 amino acids.

The gene calls are TRBV7-8 and TRBJ1-4; 11 bases map to TRBD1. CDR3 length equals 15 residues. Germline values: CDR1 SGHVS, CDR2 FQNEAQ. V lost 4 bases, J lost 8 bases, and 6 bases stayed unmatched. CDR3 in DNA: TGTGCCAGCAGCTCCTCCGGGACAGGGGGAGAAAAACTGTTTTTT. Protein product: CASSSSGTGGEKLFF.

This chain connects TRBV7-9 to TRBJ2-5, with D perhaps matching TRBD2 (5 bases). This CDR3 spans 13 amino acids. V was trimmed by 5 bases and J by 7 bases, leaving 14 bases between them. Per the germline V gene, CDR1 is SEHNR and CDR2 is FQNEAQ (reference sequence). CDR3 amino acids: CASSLHNEGTQYF. The CDR3 bases are TGTGCCAGCAGCCTCCACAATGAGGGGACCCAGTACTTC. The complete variable domain, with remaining parts taken from reference TRBV7-9 and TRBJ2-5, reads DTGVSQNPRHKITKRGQNVTFRCDPISEHNRLYWYRQTLGQGPEFLTYFQNEAQLEKSRLLSDRFSAERPKGSFSTLEIQRTEQGDSAMYLCASSLHNEGTQYFGPGTRLLVL.

V is TRBV6-1 and J is TRBJ2-2, with D possibly TRBD1 on 6 matching bases. The CDR3 consists of 16 residues. Germline V gene sequence: CDR1 MNHNS, CDR2 SASEGT. The V and J ends lost 2 bases and 1 base respectively, with 11 bases between them. The CDR3 coding sequence is TGTGCCAGCAGTGAACTCGGGACACGGAACACCGGGGAGCTGTTTTTT. This codes for CASSELGTRNTGELFF.

The chain is built from TRBV7-9 and TRBJ2-1; 10 bases are a match to TRBD2. This CDR3 has 14 amino acids. The ends lost 5 bases at V and 10 bases at J; junction bases unmatched: 8. The V gene's germline CDR1 is SEHNR and CDR2 FQNEAQ (reference sequence). CDR3 in amino acids: CASSRLAGEVEQFF. As DNA, the CDR3 is TGTGCCAGCAGCCGCCTAGCGGGAGAAGTGGAGCAGTTCTTC. Variable domain in full (rest from reference TRBV7-9 and TRBJ2-1): DTGVSQNPRHKITKRGQNVTFRCDPISEHNRLYWYRQTLGQGPEFLTYFQNEAQLEKSRLLSDRFSAERPKGSFSTLEIQRTEQGDSAMYLCASSRLAGEVEQFFGPGTRLTVL.

This clone occurred a few times. J is TRBJ1-2 and V is TRBV5-1; possible D gene TRBD1, 5 bases. Germline CDR1 is SGHRS and CDR2 is YFSETQ. This CDR3 is 13 amino acids long. V gave up 5 bases and J gave up 4 bases, with 12 bases separating them. The CDR3: CASREGMVYGYTF. The CDR3 region has the DNA TGCGCCAGCAGGGAGGGGATGGTCTATGGCTACACCTTC. The full variable domain, completed using reference TRBV5-1 and TRBJ1-2, is KAGVTQTPRYLIKTRGQQVTLSCSPISGHRSVSWYQQTPGQGLQFLFEYFSETQRNKGNFPGRFSGRQFSNSRSEMNVSTLELGDSALYLCASREGMVYGYTFGSGTRLTVV.

The chain joins TRBV27 to TRBJ1-2, with D maybe TRBD1 (5 bases). There are 14 residues in the CDR3. Trimming removed 6 bases from V and 8 bases from J, with 19 bases in between. Germline-derived CDR1 and CDR2 are MNHEY and SMNVEV (reference sequence). This CDR3 reads CASRRGSNYGGYTF. For the CDR3, the DNA is TGTGCCAGCAGGCGGGGCTCAAATTATGGGGGCTACACCTTC.

J is TRBJ1-4 and V is TRBV7-6; 9 nucleotides align to TRBD1. This CDR3 has 14 residues. CDR1 and CDR2 from the germline V gene are SGHVS and FNYEAQ. The V segment lost 5 bases and the J segment 7 bases; nucleotides outside the gene matches: 5. The CDR3 nucleotides read TGTGCCAGCAGCCGGACAGGGGATGGTGAAAAACTGTTTTTT. It codes for CASSRTGDGEKLFF.

This chain links TRBV9 with TRBJ1-1, with a possible D match to TRBD1 (5 bases). Germline CDR1 and CDR2: SGDLS and YYNGEE. The V and J ends lost 4 bases and 8 bases respectively, with 12 bases between them. CDR3 length: 12 residues. CDR3 coding DNA: TGTGCCAGCAGCTCCGGGACTGGAGAAGCTTTCTTT. Translation: CASSSGTGEAFF.

This clone has just a few counts. The CDR3 loop reads CASSIAVNTEAFF. The CDR3 DNA sequence: TGTGCCAGTAGTATAGCAGTGAACACTGAAGCTTTCTTT. The genes are TRBV19 and TRBJ1-1; D unresolved. Germline V gives CDR1 LNHDA, CDR2 SQIVND (reference sequence). The V and J ends lost 1 base and 0 bases respectively, with 3 bases between them. The CDR3 length is 13 residues. Based on the CDR3 plus reference TRBV19 and TRBJ1-1, the full variable domain is DGGITQSPKYLFRKEGQNVTLSCEQNLNHDAMYWYRQDPGQGLRLIYYSQIVNDFQKGDIAEGYSVSREKKESFPLTVTSAQKNPTAFYLCASSIAVNTEAFFGQGTRLTVV.

The V call is TRBV5-1, the J call TRBJ1-1; a possible D gene is TRBD1 (6 bases). Trimming removed 0 bases from V and 6 bases from J, with 9 bases in between. The CDR3 contains 13 residues. CDR1 SGHRS and CDR2 YFSETQ come from the germline V gene. The CDR3, as DNA: TGCGCCAGCAGCTTGGGGGACATAGCTGAAGCTTTCTTT. This encodes CASSLGDIAEAFF.

J is TRBJ2-7 and V is TRBV10-3; 8 bases map to TRBD1. Losses at the gene ends were 8 bases for V and 5 bases for J; bases not matched to a gene: 11. Germline V lookup: CDR1 ENHRY, CDR2 SYGVKD. This CDR3 spans 14 amino acids. CDR3 region: CAIVRRDRYDEQYF. DNA for the CDR3: TGTGCCATCGTCCGAAGGGACAGGTATGACGAGCAGTACTTC.

The rearrangement uses TRBV24-1 and TRBJ2-3; 11 bases agree with TRBD2. The CDR3 sequence is 15 residues long. After removal of 5 bases from V and 10 bases from J, the junction contained 10 bases not matched to a gene. Germline lookup yields CDR1 KGHDR and CDR2 SFDVKD. The CDR3 region is CATSGGLAGGIAQYF. The CDR3 nucleotides read TGTGCCACCAGTGGAGGTCTAGCGGGAGGTATAGCGCAGTATTTT.

The chain is built from TRBV19 and TRBJ1-4; 7 nucleotides align to TRBD1. The CDR3 has 16 residues. V gave up 4 bases and J gave up 4 bases; unmatched junction bases: 9. Per the germline V gene, CDR1 is LNHDA and CDR2 is SQIVND (reference sequence). The CDR3 nucleotides read TGTGCCAGTAGTACCCCGGGACAGCCGCTTAATGAAAAACTGTTTTTT. This translates into CASSTPGQPLNEKLFF.

The CDR3 DNA reads as TGTGCCAGTAGTATCAGCGGGGGTAAGGAAAAACTGTTTTTT. It translates to CASSISGGKEKLFF. This chain links TRBV19 with TRBJ1-4, with D possibly being TRBD1 (5 bases). Germline CDR1 reads LNHDA; CDR2 reads SQIVND (reference sequence). CDR3 length: 14 amino acids. Trimming cost V 3 bases and J 8 bases, with 13 bases left between them.

This chain joins TRBV4-1 and TRBJ1-2; weak D call: TRBD1 (6 bases). Trimming removed 1 base from V and 4 bases from J, with 16 bases in between. Per the germline V gene, CDR1 is MGHRA and CDR2 is YSYEKL. The CDR3 loop spans 16 amino acids. The CDR3 sequence is CASSQAAGGRIYGYTF. The CDR3 region has the DNA TGCGCCAGCAGCCAAGCGGCGGGGGGCCGAATCTATGGCTACACCTTC.

The gene calls are TRBV5-1 and TRBJ2-3; D is possibly TRBD2 (6 bases). This CDR3 contains 12 residues. V was clipped by 1 base and J by 9 bases, with 9 bases between them. Germline V lookup: CDR1 SGHRS, CDR2 YFSETQ. The CDR3 nucleotides read TGCGCCAGCAGCTTGTGGGGGGAAACGCAGTATTTT. This encodes CASSLWGETQYF.

The J gene is TRBJ1-1, the V gene TRBV18; 9 bases line up with TRBD1. J gave up 3 bases and V 4 bases, and 6 bases lay outside the gene matches. The germline V gene has CDR1 KGHSH and CDR2 LQKENI. This CDR3 spans 15 amino acids. CDR3 bases: TGTGCCAGCTCACTCACACAGGGGGCGGACACTGAAGCTTTCTTT. It translates to CASSLTQGADTEAFF.

This clone was detected only once. The chain is built from TRBV11-2 and TRBJ2-2; D is ambiguous. Germline lookup yields CDR1 SGHAT and CDR2 FQNNGV. V dropped 5 bases and J dropped 1 base, with 2 bases sitting between them. The CDR3 is made up of 12 amino acids. The CDR3 sequence is CASSRNTGELFF. Here the CDR3 DNA reads TGTGCCAGCAGCCGGAACACCGGGGAGCTGTTTTTT.

The rearrangement joins TRBV27 to TRBJ2-7; 7 bases are shared with TRBD1. V dropped 4 bases and J dropped 0; count of bases not matched to a gene: 3. CDR1 and CDR2 (germline): MNHEY, SMNVEV (reference sequence). CDR3 length equals 14 residues. The CDR3 spells CASSYDRASYEQYF. CDR3 in DNA: TGTGCCAGCAGTTACGACAGGGCCTCCTACGAGCAGTACTTC.

This chain links TRBV5-6 with TRBJ2-1; TRBD1 aligns across 9 bases. The V gene's germline CDR1 is SGHDT and CDR2 YYEEEE. There are 16 residues in the CDR3. With V trimmed by 6 bases and J by 1 base, 8 bases remained unmatched. Written as DNA, the CDR3 is TGTGCCAGCACCCTTCCGGGACAGGGATCCTACAATGAGCAGTTCTTC. It translates to CASTLPGQGSYNEQFF. The entire variable domain, with the rest obtained from reference TRBV5-6 and TRBJ2-1, is as follows: DAGVTQSPTHLIKTRGQQVTLRCSPKSGHDTVSWYQQALGQGPQFIFQYYEEEERQRGNFPDRFSGHQFPNYSSELNVNALLLGDSALYLCASTLPGQGSYNEQFFGPGTRLTVL.

The V call is TRBV29-1, the J call TRBJ2-5, with unresolved D. V was cut by 3 bases and J by 5 bases, with 7 bases left in between. CDR1 SQVTM and CDR2 ANQGSEA come from the germline V gene. CDR3 length equals 11 residues. The CDR3 here is CSVEIRETQYF. The CDR3 DNA reads TGCAGCGTTGAGATCCGGGAGACCCAGTACTTC.

The V call is TRBV5-4, the J call TRBJ2-2, with 7 bases fitting TRBD1. Unmatched junction bases numbered 9, after V lost 4 bases and J lost 0 bases. Per germline, CDR1 SGHNT and CDR2 YYREEE (reference sequence). The CDR3 has 17 residues. CDR3 bases: TGTGCCAGCAGCCCCCGCCGTGGGACAGCGAACACCGGGGAGCTGTTTTTT. Its translation: CASSPRRGTANTGELFF.

This clone was observed once. V usage is TRBV7-3 and J usage is TRBJ2-1; 13 bases match TRBD2. Looked up from germline, CDR1 is SGHTA and CDR2 is FQGTGA. J gave up 1 base and V 5 bases, and 5 bases lay outside the gene matches. There are 17 residues in the CDR3. CDR3 in DNA: TGTGCCAGCAGCGCCTCACTAGCGGGAGGGTCCTACAATGAGCAGTTCTTC. As protein: CASSASLAGGSYNEQFF.

The chain combines TRBV15 with TRBJ2-2; 7 bases map to TRBD2. The CDR3 contains 17 residues. Germline CDR1 is LNHNV and CDR2 is YYDKDF (reference sequence). V lost 0 bases and J lost 6; bases outside the gene matches: 10. The CDR3 loop reads CATSRDREAGRAGELFF. As DNA, the CDR3 is TGTGCCACCAGCAGAGATCGGGAAGCGGGAAGGGCCGGGGAGCTGTTTTTT.

The CDR3 loop is CASSQRTGDSPLHF. The CDR3 region has the DNA TGTGCCAGCAGTCAACGGACAGGGGACTCACCCCTCCACTTT. The chain employs TRBV6-6 and TRBJ1-6; 9 nucleotides line up with TRBD1. Germline CDR1 and CDR2: MNHNY and SVGAGI (reference sequence). The CDR3 is made up of 14 amino acids. Trimming took 5 bases from V and 10 from J; bases not matched to a gene: 6.

In its sample, this clone was seen many times. The V and J genes are TRBV4-3 and TRBJ2-7; D unresolved. Trimming stripped 0 bases from V and 0 bases from J, with 3 bases between. There are 13 residues in the CDR3. Germline CDR1 reads LGHNA; CDR2 reads YSLEER. CDR3 DNA: TGCGCCAGCAGCCAAGACAGCTCCTACGAGCAGTACTTC. This sequence encodes CASSQDSSYEQYF.

The genes are TRBV9 and TRBJ1-2, with TRBD1 identical over 8 bases. The CDR3 has 15 residues. With 0 bases clipped from V and 8 bases from J, the junction kept 9 bases outside the gene matches. Per germline, CDR1 SGDLS and CDR2 YYNGEE. CDR3 loop: CASSVALGQGGGYTF. The CDR3 nucleotides read TGTGCCAGCAGCGTAGCCCTAGGACAGGGCGGAGGCTACACCTTC.

The CDR3 region has the DNA TGTGCCAGCAGCCAAACGTTAGCGGTCACAGATACGCAGTATTTT. Encoded protein: CASSQTLAVTDTQYF. The chain joins TRBV3-1 (or the pseudogene TRBV3-2) to TRBJ2-3; a possible D gene is TRBD2 (6 bases). Between the trimmed V and J ends, which lost 2 bases and 2 bases, there was a span of 11 bases. Per germline, CDR1 LGHDT and CDR2 YNNKEL (reference sequence). The CDR3 runs 15 residues.